These 4 T cell receptor beta chains were sequenced from one sample in a study of blood T cell repertoires in COVID-19. Sequencing was performed with immunoSEQ multiplex PCR; in TCRdb, only in-frame clones are kept and a portion is missing. Of under 150,000 clones in the sample, 84% were seen once. The sequencing input was PBMCs or T cells enriched from blood (not recorded which). All receptors come from a man between 45 and 60 years old in a cohort exposed to, infected with or recovered from COVID-19 (not recorded which).

This clone occurred a few times. J is TRBJ2-7 and V is TRBV30; 7 bases align to TRBD1. This CDR3 spans 11 amino acids. V was pared by 3 bases and J by 13 bases, with 9 bases of the junction left unmatched. Germline assignment: CDR1 GTSNPN and CDR2 SVGIG (reference sequence). CDR3 sequence reads: CAWSPRQGIYF. DNA of the CDR3: TGTGCCTGGAGCCCCCGACAGGGCATTTACTTC.

The gene calls are TRBV30 and TRBJ1-2, with D perhaps TRBD1 (5 bases). The CDR3 spans 13 residues. CDR1 and CDR2 (germline): GTSNPN, SVGIG (reference sequence). V gave up 2 bases and J gave up 1 base, with 8 bases separating them. The CDR3 sequence is CAWSRGLNYGYTF. DNA for the CDR3: TGTGCCTGGAGTCGGGGACTTAACTATGGCTACACCTTC. The variable domain in full, with the rest retrieved from reference TRBV30 and TRBJ1-2, is SQTIHQWPATLVQPVGSPLSLECTVEGTSNPNLYWYRQAAGRGLQLLFYSVGIGQISSEVPQNLSASRPQDRQFILSSKKLLLSDSGFYLCAWSRGLNYGYTFGSGTRLTVV.

The chain couples TRBV12-3 or TRBV12-4 to TRBJ2-7; unclear D gene. The V end was cut by 3 bases, the J end by 2 bases, with 8 bases between. The CDR3 runs 13 residues. CDR3 residues: CASSFGGPYEQYF. The CDR3 coding sequence is TGTGCCAGCAGTTTCGGCGGCCCCTACGAGCAGTACTTC.

This clone came up a few times. The J gene is TRBJ1-5, the V gene TRBV28, with 8 bases lining up with TRBD1. Trimming took 7 bases from V and 2 from J; bases not matched to a gene: 1. This CDR3 is built from 13 residues. The V gene's germline CDR1 is MDHEN and CDR2 SYDVKM. CDR3 sequence reads: CASKTGGNQPQHF. CDR3 coding DNA: TGTGCCAGCAAGACAGGGGGCAATCAGCCCCAGCATTTT. Using reference TRBV28 and TRBJ1-5 for the parts outside the CDR3, the full variable domain is DVKVTQSSRYLVKRTGEKVFLECVQDMDHENMFWYRQDPGLGLRLIYFSYDVKMKEKGDIPEGYSVSREKKERFSLILESASTNQTSMYLCASKTGGNQPQHFGDGTRLSIL.